This TCR beta chain derives from a study of PD-1 blockade in classical Hodgkin lymphoma. Germline loops: CDR1 SGHRS, CDR2 YFSETQ. The CDR3 is made up of 16 amino acids. Unmatched junction bases numbered 9, after V lost 4 bases and J lost 4 bases. Each and every patient relapsed after autologous stem cell transplantation, and patients got differing brentuximab vedotin exposure. Reported best responses ranged across complete response, partial response or progressive disease. Some clones are missing from TCRdb's copy, which holds only in-frame ones; the method was immunoSEQ multiplex PCR. This repertoire shows 14,000 or so clones, under 90% found once; its top ten account for 20% to 25%.

The sample here was peripheral blood mononuclear cells (PBMCs), taken at baseline. The sequence was collected from a human donor with classical Hodgkin lymphoma. This sequence joins TRBV5-1 and TRBJ2-1, with TRBD1 matching 9 bases. This chain's CDR3 is CASSPTGGTNYNEQFF. The CDR3 nucleotides are TGCGCCAGCAGCCCGACAGGGGGGACCAATTACAATGAGCAGTTCTTC.